What follows describes a single T cell receptor (beta chain). Its antigen is currently unknown. The study ran its PCR with 60 Vbeta and 13 Jbeta primers. The data were produced by immunoSEQ multiplex PCR, yet TCRdb's version contains in-frame clones alone and is incomplete. The repertoire holds around 200,000 clones, with over 75% as singletons. Trimming removed 0 bases from V and 5 bases from J, with 14 bases in between. This CDR3 is built from 16 residues. Germline values: CDR1 SEHNR, CDR2 FQNEAQ (reference sequence). These data originate in a study of cytomegalovirus exposure and HLA in healthy donors. Study-level results: Across donors, presence/absence analyses took sequencing depth to be roughly uniform. Confirmation was obtained in vitro that three CMV-associated chains are specific for CMV antigens.

The source of this sequence is a man aged 18 to 35 in good health and CMV-seronegative. Sequencing was performed on PBMCs. This chain connects TRBV7-9 to TRBJ2-1; tentative D call: TRBD2 (6 bases). The DNA for the CDR3 is TGTGCCAGCAGCTTAGCGGGAGGACTAAAACACAATGAGCAGTTCTTC. It specifies CASSLAGGLKHNEQFF.